Presented here are 27 T cell receptor beta chains from one specimen sequenced in a study of technical replicates of blood from a handful of donors. Only in-frame clones appear in the TCRdb table, and some are missing; sequencing was by immunoSEQ multiplex PCR. The table records tens of thousands of clones, approximately 96% of them present only once. Sample: T cells isolated from PBMCs. Source of these receptors: a human donor in good health.

The chain carries TRBV2 and TRBJ1-1, with 7 positions matching TRBD1. With 6 bases clipped from V and 1 base from J, the junction kept 2 bases outside the gene matches. The CDR3 extends over 13 amino acids. Germline lookup yields CDR1 SNHLY and CDR2 FYNNEI. The CDR3 DNA is TGTGCCAGCAGGGGGACAGAGAACACTGAAGCTTTCTTT. It encodes CASRGTENTEAFF.

As DNA, the CDR3 is TGTGCCATCAGCGGACAGCCGGGAGGGGAGACCCAGTACTTC. Protein: CAISGQPGGETQYF. V is TRBV10-3 and J is TRBJ2-5; 8 bases agree with TRBD2. Germline V gene lookup returns CDR1 ENHRY and CDR2 SYGVKD. The trim removed 6 bases at V and 5 bases at J, leaving 8 bases unmatched. The CDR3 length is 14 residues.

This rearrangement joins TRBV19 to TRBJ1-1; possibly TRBD1 for D (6 bases). Germline CDR1 LNHDA, CDR2 SQIVND (reference sequence). Trimming cost V 6 bases and J 4 bases, with 12 bases left between them. CDR3 length: 13 residues. CDR3 in amino acids: CASRFQGSTEAFF. The CDR3 nucleotides read TGTGCCAGTAGGTTTCAGGGGTCCACTGAAGCTTTCTTT.

In its sample, this clone was seen once. CDR3 DNA sequence: TGTGCTAGTGGACAGCCACCGGGACAGAACAACTATGGCTACACCTTC. As protein: CASGQPPGQNNYGYTF. V gene TRBV12-5 combines with J gene TRBJ1-2; the match to TRBD1 covers 7 bases. Germline V lookup: CDR1 LGHNT, CDR2 FRNRAP. The CDR3 loop spans 16 amino acids. With 6 bases clipped from V and 2 bases from J, the junction kept 12 bases outside the gene matches.

Only one count was recorded for this clone. The V and J genes are TRBV7-9 and TRBJ1-4; D ambiguous. The CDR3 runs 14 residues. Germline CDR1 and CDR2: SEHNR and FQNEAQ (reference sequence). The V gene lost 5 bases and the J gene lost 8 bases, with 15 bases spanning the gap. Here the CDR3 reads CASSLREVWEKLFF. CDR3 in DNA: TGTGCCAGCAGCCTTCGGGAGGTTTGGGAAAAACTGTTTTTT.

This chain joins TRBV4-1 and TRBJ1-1, with 7 positions matching TRBD1. The germline gives CDR1 MGHRA, CDR2 YSYEKL. Trimming cost V 3 bases and J 6 bases; bases outside gene matches: 4. This CDR3 spans 13 amino acids. CDR3 amino acids: CASSQTGSPEAFF. The CDR3 DNA follows: TGCGCCAGCAGCCAGACAGGGAGCCCTGAAGCTTTCTTT.

The V call is TRBV2, the J call TRBJ1-1; tentative D call: TRBD1 (6 bases). This CDR3 has 14 residues. Germline V lookup: CDR1 SNHLY, CDR2 FYNNEI. V shed 6 bases and J shed 4 bases, with 15 bases lying between them. The DNA for the CDR3 is TGTGCCAGCAGCCTAAGACAGGAAGGCACTGAAGCTTTCTTT. This encodes CASSLRQEGTEAFF.

The genes are TRBV25-1 and TRBJ2-3, with 8 bases identical to TRBD1. The length of the CDR3 is 14 residues. Germline CDR1 reads MGHDK; CDR2 reads SYGVNS. V shed 7 bases and J 6 bases; nucleotides not matched to a gene: 9. In nucleotides, the CDR3 is TGTGCCAGCACCCAGGACAGGGTAGGCGATACGCAGTATTTT. Residues: CASTQDRVGDTQYF.

V usage is TRBV28 and J usage is TRBJ2-7; possible D gene TRBD2, 5 bases. There are 14 residues in the CDR3. CDR1 MDHEN and CDR2 SYDVKM come from the germline V gene. Trimming shortened V by 6 bases and J by 5 bases, and 17 bases separated the two germline ends. CDR3 residues: CASSPEAAFDEQYF. CDR3 coding DNA: TGTGCCAGCAGCCCCGAAGCGGCCTTCGACGAGCAGTACTTC.

The J gene is TRBJ2-5, the V gene TRBV7-9; D gene ambiguous. The CDR3 is 14 amino acids. Trimming took off 2 bases at V and 5 bases at J, with 12 bases between the two ends. The germline gives CDR1 SEHNR, CDR2 FQNEAQ (reference sequence). This CDR3 is CASSLRVSKETQYF. The CDR3 bases are TGTGCCAGCAGCTTACGGGTGTCAAAGGAGACCCAGTACTTC.

The rearrangement links TRBV4-3 to TRBJ2-7; 8 bases are shared with TRBD2. The ends lost 0 bases at V and 4 bases at J; junction bases unmatched: 8. The CDR3 is 16 residues long. Germline assignment: CDR1 LGHNA and CDR2 YSLEER. In DNA form, the CDR3 reads TGCGCCAGCAGCCAAGATCGGAGCGGGAGTGGTTACGAGCAGTACTTC. Its translation is CASSQDRSGSGYEQYF.

The chain is built from TRBV19 and TRBJ2-5, with TRBD1 as a possible D gene (6 bases). The CDR3 totals 14 residues. V gave up 4 bases and J gave up 0 bases, with 9 bases separating them. Germline V gene lookup returns CDR1 LNHDA and CDR2 SQIVND (reference sequence). The CDR3 loop reads CASSRTANQETQYF. The CDR3 coding sequence is TGTGCCAGTAGTAGGACAGCCAACCAAGAGACCCAGTACTTC.

This clone appeared once. The chain joins TRBV7-6 to TRBJ2-1, with D perhaps TRBD2 (6 bases). In germline, CDR1 is SGHVS, CDR2 FNYEAQ. This CDR3 region has 19 residues. V was clipped by 2 bases and J by 9 bases, with 29 bases between them. The CDR3 nucleotides read TGTGCCAGCAGCTTATCCGCCGCTTCGGGGGAATTGGTAAAACCTGAGCAGTTCTTC. Its protein product is CASSLSAASGELVKPEQFF. Full variable domain (rest looked up from reference TRBV7-6 and TRBJ2-1): GAGVSQSPRYKVTKRGQDVALRCDPISGHVSLYWYRQALGQGPEFLTYFNYEAQQDKSGLPNDRFSAERPEGSISTLTIQRTEQRDSAMYRCASSLSAASGELVKPEQFFGPGTRLTVL.

The rearrangement joins TRBV9 to TRBJ2-5; 8 bases match TRBD1. The CDR3 is 14 residues long. The V and J ends lost 3 bases and 5 bases, in that order; junction bases with no gene match: 6. Per germline, CDR1 SGDLS and CDR2 YYNGEE. The DNA for the CDR3 is TGTGCCAGCAGCGCACCGACAGGGGACGAGACCCAGTACTTC. It encodes CASSAPTGDETQYF.

The rearrangement uses TRBV4-1 and TRBJ2-7; possibly TRBD1 for D (5 bases). This CDR3 contains 15 residues. In germline, CDR1 is MGHRA, CDR2 YSYEKL. Trimming pared 1 base from V and 5 bases from J, leaving 15 bases between. The CDR3 bases are TGCGCCAGCAGCCAAGGTTCAGGGTTTCGCAACGAGCAGTACTTC. This codes for CASSQGSGFRNEQYF.

The chain links TRBV28 to TRBJ1-4; D unclear. The CDR3 is 13 residues long. Germline V gene sequence: CDR1 MDHEN, CDR2 SYDVKM. The germline V and J ends were trimmed by 10 bases and 5 bases, with 14 bases remaining between them. CDR3 nucleotide sequence: TGTGCCACCTCACTGCGATTAAATGAAAAACTGTTTTTT. Its protein is CATSLRLNEKLFF.

The chain employs TRBV10-3 and TRBJ2-7, with 9 bases matching TRBD1. Germline V lookup: CDR1 ENHRY, CDR2 SYGVKD. This CDR3 is built from 14 residues. Trimming cost V 6 bases and J 1 base; bases outside gene matches: 4. This chain's CDR3 is CAISRDRVSYEQYF. CDR3 DNA: TGTGCCATCAGCCGGGACAGGGTGTCCTACGAGCAGTACTTC.

The rearrangement links TRBV7-3 to TRBJ2-3, with D unclear. This CDR3 is 16 amino acids long. Trimming removed 5 bases from V and 0 bases from J, with 15 bases in between. Germline-derived CDR1 and CDR2 are SGHTA and FQGTGA. The CDR3: CASSPFDTPSTDTQYF. CDR3 DNA: TGTGCCAGCAGCCCCTTTGATACACCTAGCACAGATACGCAGTATTTT.

The V call is TRBV9, the J call TRBJ2-2; D perhaps matches TRBD2 (6 bases). Trimming shortened V by 2 bases and J by 4 bases, and 12 bases separated the two germline ends. This CDR3 contains 15 residues. Germline V gives CDR1 SGDLS, CDR2 YYNGEE. The CDR3 region is CASSVGGGATGELFF. CDR3 DNA sequence: TGTGCCAGCAGCGTGGGTGGAGGGGCCACCGGGGAGCTGTTTTTT. The full variable domain, rest sourced from reference TRBV9 and TRBJ2-2, is DSGVTQTPKHLITATGQRVTLRCSPRSGDLSVYWYQQSLDQGLQFLIQYYNGEERAKGNILERFSAQQFPDLHSELNLSSLELGDSALYFCASSVGGGATGELFFGEGSRLTVL.

This clone was seen only once. The rearrangement uses TRBV28 and TRBJ2-7; TRBD2 might be the D (5 bases). This CDR3 comprises 16 residues. Trimming cost V 6 bases and J 2 bases, with 20 bases left between them. CDR1 is MDHEN, CDR2 SYDVKM, per germline. The CDR3 loop reads CASREVGFGSTYEQYF. CDR3 sequence (DNA): TGTGCCAGCAGGGAGGTGGGGTTTGGGTCTACCTACGAGCAGTACTTC. Full variable domain (outside the CDR3, taken from reference TRBV28 and TRBJ2-7): DVKVTQSSRYLVKRTGEKVFLECVQDMDHENMFWYRQDPGLGLRLIYFSYDVKMKEKGDIPEGYSVSREKKERFSLILESASTNQTSMYLCASREVGFGSTYEQYFGPGTRLTVT.

In its sample, this clone was seen once. The chain links TRBV11-3 to TRBJ2-5; TRBD2 agrees at 8 bases. CDR3 length: 15 amino acids. The germline gives CDR1 SGHNT, CDR2 YENEEA. The trim removed 5 bases at V and 4 bases at J, leaving 9 bases unmatched. DNA for the CDR3: TGTGCCAGCAGCAAGAAGAGCGGGAGTACAGAGACCCAGTACTTC. Its translation is CASSKKSGSTETQYF. Full variable domain (remainder filled in from reference TRBV11-3 and TRBJ2-5): EAGVVQSPRYKIIEKKQPVAFWCNPISGHNTLYWYLQNLGQGPELLIRYENEEAVDDSQLPKDRFSAERLKGVDSTLKIQPAELGDSAVYLCASSKKSGSTETQYFGPGTRLLVL.

The genes are TRBV10-3 and TRBJ2-7; D might be TRBD1 (5 bases). The V end was cut by 8 bases, the J end by 3 bases, with 8 bases between. The length of the CDR3 is 11 residues. Germline lookup yields CDR1 ENHRY and CDR2 SYGVKD. The CDR3 DNA reads as TGTGCCATCCGACAGAACTACGAGCAGTACTTC. Encoded protein: CAIRQNYEQYF.

The genes are TRBV19 and TRBJ2-2; the D gene is possibly TRBD2 (6 bases). V gave up 6 bases and J gave up 4 bases, with 15 bases separating them. The CDR3 covers 15 residues. CDR1 is LNHDA, CDR2 SQIVND, per germline (reference sequence). CDR3 nucleotides: TGTGCCAGTAGCAACCCAGGACTATTCACCGGGGAGCTGTTTTTT. It codes for CASSNPGLFTGELFF.

The chain couples TRBV28 to TRBJ2-1; 9 bases map to TRBD1. Losses at the gene ends were 8 bases for V and 4 bases for J; bases not matched to a gene: 12. CDR1 is MDHEN, CDR2 SYDVKM, per germline. This CDR3 is built from 16 residues. CDR3 region: CASLGQGMGRYNEQFF. The CDR3, as DNA: TGTGCCAGCTTGGGACAGGGTATGGGGAGGTACAATGAGCAGTTCTTC.

J is TRBJ1-2 and V is TRBV25-1, with 7 nucleotides matching TRBD1. The CDR3 has 12 amino acids. V was pared by 4 bases and J by 6 bases, with 2 bases of the junction left unmatched. The germline CDR1 and CDR2 sequences are MGHDK and SYGVNS. The CDR3 loop is CASSVDRHGYTF. The DNA of the CDR3 is TGTGCCAGCAGTGTGGACAGGCATGGCTACACCTTC.

J is TRBJ1-2 and V is TRBV6-1; TRBD1 matches 9 bases. The CDR3 contains 15 residues. Trimming took 8 bases from V and 1 from J; bases not matched to a gene: 8. CDR1 MNHNS and CDR2 SASEGT come from the germline V gene. For the CDR3, the DNA is TGTGCCAGCCTGATAGGGACAGGGCATAACTATGGCTACACCTTC. Protein product: CASLIGTGHNYGYTF.

The rearrangement uses TRBV11-2 and TRBJ2-2; D unresolved. V dropped 1 base and J dropped 6 bases, with 6 bases sitting between them. This CDR3 has 13 amino acids. CDR1 SGHAT and CDR2 FQNNGV come from the germline V gene. This CDR3 reads CASSLGSAGELFF. DNA of the CDR3: TGTGCCAGCAGCTTAGGCAGCGCCGGGGAGCTGTTTTTT.